This T cell receptor (beta chain) was retrieved from a study of OX40 agonist ivuxolimab in advanced cancers. Overall study context: Patients assigned to dose escalation were diagnosed with hepatocellular carcinoma, melanoma, renal cell or head and neck cancer. Partial responses occurred in Three dose-escalation patients, one with hepatocellular carcinoma and two with cutaneous melanoma.

V shed 0 bases and J shed 2 bases, with 11 bases lying between them. There are 16 residues in the CDR3. Germline CDR1 LNHDA, CDR2 SQIVND (reference sequence). Sequenced by immunoSEQ multiplex PCR; TCRdb stores in-frame clones only, minus some. The sample carries approximately 30,000 clones, 86% recorded once. The sequence came from an adult with an advanced solid tumor such as melanoma, head and neck, liver or kidney cancer. Source: CD4+ or CD8+ T cells sorted from blood, taken in a trial of the OX40 agonist ivuxolimab. J is TRBJ1-5 and V is TRBV19; D remains ambiguous. The CDR3 reads CASSIESRVGNQPQHF. In nucleotides, the CDR3 is TGTGCCAGTAGTATAGAATCGAGGGTGGGCAATCAGCCCCAGCATTTT.